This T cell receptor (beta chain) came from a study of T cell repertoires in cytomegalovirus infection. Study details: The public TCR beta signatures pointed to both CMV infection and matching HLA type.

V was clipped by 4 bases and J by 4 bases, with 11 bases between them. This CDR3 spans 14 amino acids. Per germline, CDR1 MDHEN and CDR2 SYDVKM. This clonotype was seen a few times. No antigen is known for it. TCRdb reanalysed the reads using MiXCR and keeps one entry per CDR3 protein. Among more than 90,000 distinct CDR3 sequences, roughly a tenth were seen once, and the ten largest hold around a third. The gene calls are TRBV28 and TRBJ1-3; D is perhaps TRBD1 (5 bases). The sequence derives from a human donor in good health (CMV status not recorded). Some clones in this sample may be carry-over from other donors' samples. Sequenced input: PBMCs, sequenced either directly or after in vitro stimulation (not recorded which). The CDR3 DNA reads TGTGCCAGCAGTTCCCCAGGGCTAGGAAACACCATATATTTT. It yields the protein CASSSPGLGNTIYF.